This TCR beta chain was recorded in a study of shared clonotypes between healthy human individuals. Study as a whole: Ranging from 18 to 49 in age, donors were two women and a few men. Study-wide findings and caveats: Rarefaction indicated that sorted-subset sequencing remained incomplete although depth was large.

Researchers partitioned CD4+ cells into CD45RA+ naive and CD45RA-negative memory subsets. In the sorted-subset replicate PCRs, approximately 200 ng DNA, 29,000 or so T cell genomes, was used. Produced via immunoSEQ multiplex PCR; TCRdb's table is partial and in-frame only. The sample has some 1 million clones, 70% to 80% seen once. With respect to this clone: Its antigen is currently unknown.

V was shortened by 3 bases and J by 0 bases, with 4 bases between the two germline ends. CDR1 and CDR2 from the germline V gene are SGHRS and YFSETQ. CDR3 size: 13 residues. The specimen was memory CD4+ T cells sorted from blood. Subset in this sample: CD45RA-negative fraction. The sequence was obtained from a young man in good health. The genes are TRBV5-1 and TRBJ1-3, with unresolved D. The CDR3 nucleotides are TGCGCCAGCAGCTCCCCCTCTGGAAACACCATATATTTT. Its translation: CASSSPSGNTIYF.